This passage covers 20 T cell receptor beta chains from one sample sequenced in a study of blood T cell repertoires in COVID-19. Sequencing used immunoSEQ multiplex PCR; TCRdb keeps in-frame clones, though not all of them. The table records some 200,000 clones, 70% to 80% of them present only once. The material sequenced was peripheral blood. Every receptor here comes from a woman aged 45 to 65 with active or convalescent COVID-19.

The chain carries TRBV11-2 and TRBJ1-2; 7 nucleotides line up with TRBD1. This CDR3 region has 15 residues. The J segment lost 4 bases and the V segment lost 5 bases, leaving 10 bases of the junction unmatched. Germline CDR1 and CDR2: SGHAT and FQNNGV. CDR3 coding DNA: TGTGCCAGCAGCACGAACAGGGGTTTTGCCTATGGCTACACCTTC. This sequence encodes CASSTNRGFAYGYTF.

This clone was seen a handful of times. This sequence joins TRBV27 and TRBJ1-1; D gene unclear. The CDR3 length is 13 residues. V was trimmed by 3 bases and J by 1 base, leaving 6 bases between them. Germline V gene data show CDR1 as MNHEY and CDR2 as SMNVEV (reference sequence). This CDR3 is CASSFSPNTEAFF. The CDR3 DNA follows: TGTGCCAGCAGTTTCAGTCCGAACACTGAAGCTTTCTTT.

This chain connects TRBV4-1 to TRBJ1-4; 7 bases fit TRBD1. Germline V gene lookup returns CDR1 MGHRA and CDR2 YSYEKL. CDR3 length: 17 amino acids. V shed 0 bases, J shed 10 bases, and the junction held 14 bases outside the gene matches. The CDR3 bases are TGCGCCAGCAGCCAAGATATTACTAGGGGGCGCGAGGGAAAACTGTTTTTT. Its translation is CASSQDITRGREGKLFF.

This rearrangement joins TRBV7-9 to TRBJ2-7; D is unresolved. Germline lookup yields CDR1 SEHNR and CDR2 FQNEAQ (reference sequence). Trimming pared 1 base from V and 3 bases from J, leaving 7 bases between. The CDR3 length is 13 residues. Written as DNA, the CDR3 is TGTGCCAGCAGCTTAGGACTGAACTACGAGCAGTACTTC. Protein: CASSLGLNYEQYF.

The J gene is TRBJ1-2, the V gene TRBV29-1; D unclear. This CDR3 is built from 13 residues. V was cut by 4 bases and J by 1 base, with 10 bases left in between. Germline values: CDR1 SQVTM, CDR2 ANQGSEA. CDR3 in DNA: TGCAGCGTTGGTGGGGAGGGTAACTATGGCTACACCTTC. The encoded protein is CSVGGEGNYGYTF.

The DNA for the CDR3 is TGCGCCAGCAGCCAAGAATGGGGGGGAACCTACGAGCAGTACTTC. Encoded protein: CASSQEWGGTYEQYF. The chain combines TRBV4-3 with TRBJ2-7; 7 bases map to TRBD2. This CDR3 is 15 amino acids long. Germline V gene data show CDR1 as LGHNA and CDR2 as YSLEER. Trimming at V came to 0 bases and at J to 2 bases, leaving 4 bases not matched to a gene.

This clone has only a few counts. The chain combines TRBV19 with TRBJ1-6; 9 bases line up with TRBD1. The CDR3 is 14 amino acids. Germline V lookup: CDR1 LNHDA, CDR2 SQIVND (reference sequence). V gave up 8 bases and J gave up 4 bases; unmatched junction bases: 3. CDR3 DNA sequence: TGTGCCAGTCAACAGGGGGCGTATAATTCACCCCTCCACTTT. Translation: CASQQGAYNSPLHF. The full variable domain, completed using reference TRBV19 and TRBJ1-6, is DGGITQSPKYLFRKEGQNVTLSCEQNLNHDAMYWYRQDPGQGLRLIYYSQIVNDFQKGDIAEGYSVSREKKESFPLTVTSAQKNPTAFYLCASQQGAYNSPLHFGNGTRLTVT.

V usage is TRBV7-2 and J usage is TRBJ2-6; 8 bases fit TRBD2. Trimming cost V 5 bases and J 0 bases; bases outside gene matches: 6. CDR1 is SGHTA and CDR2 is FQGNSA in the germline V gene. This CDR3 region has 17 residues. In DNA, the CDR3 is TGTGCCAGCAGCGAGGTGGCGGGGGGCTCTGGGGCCAACGTCCTGACTTTC. It yields the protein CASSEVAGGSGANVLTF. The full variable domain, rest sourced from reference TRBV7-2 and TRBJ2-6, is GAGVSQSPSNKVTEKGKDVELRCDPISGHTALYWYRQSLGQGLEFLIYFQGNSAPDKSGLPSDRFSAERTGGSVSTLTIQRTQQEDSAVYLCASSEVAGGSGANVLTFGAGSRLTVL.

CDR3 DNA sequence: TGTGCCAGCAGCTTAGTGCCGGGAGCGGCAAATGAGCAGTTCTTC. It specifies CASSLVPGAANEQFF. The chain couples TRBV7-7 to TRBJ2-1, with a tentative D call TRBD2 (6 bases). This CDR3 is 15 amino acids long. Germline CDR1 reads SSHAT; CDR2 reads FNYEAQ (reference sequence). V lost 1 base and J lost 7, with 14 bases in between. Looking up the rest from reference TRBV7-7 and TRBJ2-1 gives the full variable domain: GAGVSQSPRYKVTKRGQDVTLRCDPISSHATLYWYQQALGQGPEFLTYFNYEAQPDKSGLPSDRFSAERPEGSISTLTIQRTEQRDSAMYRCASSLVPGAANEQFFGPGTRLTVL.

The V and J genes are TRBV7-6 and TRBJ2-3, with 9 bases identical to TRBD2. Germline V gene data show CDR1 as SGHVS and CDR2 as FNYEAQ. J gave up 4 bases and V 6 bases, and 11 bases lay outside the gene matches. The CDR3 sequence is 16 residues long. CDR3 nucleotide sequence: TGTGCCAGCAGGCTAGTTCCGGGACTAGCCGCAGATACGCAGTATTTT. Amino acids: CASRLVPGLAADTQYF. Using reference TRBV7-6 and TRBJ2-3 for the parts outside the CDR3, the full variable domain is GAGVSQSPRYKVTKRGQDVALRCDPISGHVSLYWYRQALGQGPEFLTYFNYEAQQDKSGLPNDRFSAERPEGSISTLTIQRTEQRDSAMYRCASRLVPGLAADTQYFGPGTRLTVL.

The chain joins TRBV12-3 or TRBV12-4 to TRBJ1-1, with a tentative D call TRBD1 (5 bases). Trimming shortened V by 4 bases and J by 1 base, and 7 bases separated the two germline ends. This CDR3 region has 13 residues. The CDR3 sequence is CASSWGQNTEAFF. The DNA of the CDR3 is TGTGCCAGCAGTTGGGGCCAGAACACTGAAGCTTTCTTT.

The CDR3 region has the DNA TGTGCCTGGAGTGTAAATTTATACGAGCAGTACTTC. Translating gives CAWSVNLYEQYF. The chain combines TRBV30 with TRBJ2-7, with D uncertain. The CDR3 extends over 12 amino acids. V lost 0 bases to trimming and J lost 4 bases, with 7 bases between them. Germline V gives CDR1 GTSNPN, CDR2 SVGIG (reference sequence).

The V and J genes are TRBV3-1 (or the pseudogene TRBV3-2) and TRBJ2-3, with no clear D. The CDR3 totals 15 residues. Germline assignment: CDR1 LGHDT and CDR2 YNNKEL (reference sequence). Trimming left V 1 base short and J 4 bases short, with 12 bases between. The CDR3 DNA reads as TGTGCCAGCAGCCAAGGACCATCTGCGGCAGATACGCAGTATTTT. This sequence encodes CASSQGPSAADTQYF.

This chain uses TRBV4-3 with TRBJ2-5; unclear D gene. Deletions cut 5 bases from V and 0 bases from J, with 7 bases between. This CDR3 has 13 amino acids. Germline lookup yields CDR1 LGHNA and CDR2 YSLEER. CDR3: CASSTSYQETQYF. CDR3 nucleotides: TGCGCCAGCAGCACATCGTACCAAGAGACCCAGTACTTC.

The V gene is TRBV9, the J gene TRBJ2-2, with 9 bases identical to TRBD1. Trimming at V came to 3 bases and at J to 5 bases, leaving 11 bases not matched to a gene. Per the germline V gene, CDR1 is SGDLS and CDR2 is YYNGEE. The CDR3 extends over 17 amino acids. The CDR3 protein is CASSDPPGTGQTGELFF. DNA for the CDR3: TGTGCCAGCAGCGACCCCCCGGGGACAGGGCAGACCGGGGAGCTGTTTTTT. Combining the CDR3 with reference TRBV9 and TRBJ2-2 gives the whole variable domain DSGVTQTPKHLITATGQRVTLRCSPRSGDLSVYWYQQSLDQGLQFLIQYYNGEERAKGNILERFSAQQFPDLHSELNLSSLELGDSALYFCASSDPPGTGQTGELFFGEGSRLTVL.

V gene TRBV3-1 (or the pseudogene TRBV3-2) combines with J gene TRBJ1-2; D remains ambiguous. Germline V CDR1 and CDR2: LGHDT, YNNKEL (reference sequence). V lost 0 bases and J lost 4, with 6 bases in between. The CDR3 totals 13 residues. CDR3 nucleotides: TGTGCCAGCAGCCAAGACAGAACCTATGGCTACACCTTC. Amino acid sequence: CASSQDRTYGYTF.

This chain joins TRBV28 and TRBJ1-2; no firm D call. Trimming pared 5 bases from V and 5 bases from J, leaving 12 bases between. Germline V gives CDR1 MDHEN, CDR2 SYDVKM. The CDR3 is 13 amino acids. The CDR3 sequence: CASSLGSEYGYTF. The CDR3 region has the DNA TGTGCCAGCAGTCTGGGGAGCGAGTATGGCTACACCTTC.

The chain recombines TRBV2 with TRBJ2-4; maybe TRBD2 (6 bases). The V end was cut by 9 bases, the J end by 0 bases, with 15 bases between. The CDR3 is 15 amino acids. Germline lookup yields CDR1 SNHLY and CDR2 FYNNEI. CDR3 protein: CARGGRTGAKNIQYF. The CDR3 DNA sequence: TGTGCCAGGGGGGGACGTACCGGAGCCAAAAACATTCAGTACTTC.

The genes are TRBV2 and TRBJ1-1; D gene unclear. Trimming pared 3 bases from V and 4 bases from J, leaving 12 bases between. Looked up from germline, CDR1 is SNHLY and CDR2 is FYNNEI. The CDR3 spans 14 residues. DNA for the CDR3: TGTGCCAGCAGTGACAGGCTAAGTGGCACTGAAGCTTTCTTT. Amino acids: CASSDRLSGTEAFF.

This rearrangement joins TRBV6-1 to TRBJ1-1; D is possibly TRBD1 (5 bases). Germline CDR1 MNHNS, CDR2 SASEGT. The CDR3 has 14 residues. V was pared by 3 bases and J by 4 bases, with 12 bases between. The CDR3 DNA sequence: TGTGCCAGCAGTGAGAAGGGGTGGGGCACTGAAGCTTTCTTT. The encoded protein is CASSEKGWGTEAFF.